These 10 T cell receptor beta chains were all obtained from the same sample, sequenced in a study of Graves' ophthalmopathy and Graves' hyperthyroidism. RNA transcripts served as template for amplifying TCR beta CDR3 sequences. RT-PCR was first run with HTBI primers, then multiplex PCR in a second round. TCRdb passed the multiplex PCR reads through MiXCR, listing each CDR3 protein once. The sample lists roughly 60,000 distinct CDR3 sequences, roughly 46% occurring once. Material for sequencing was peripheral blood. The receptors were gathered from an adult woman with Graves' ophthalmopathy.

This clonotype was observed many times. V and J are TRBV6-5 and TRBJ2-7, with TRBD1 matching over 7 bases. The CDR3 has 15 residues. V gave up 0 bases and J gave up 3 bases; unmatched junction bases: 5. CDR1 MNHEY and CDR2 SVGAGI come from the germline V gene. The CDR3 bases are TGTGCCAGCAGTTACTCGGGACAGACAAGCTACGAGCAGTACTTC. Translating gives CASSYSGQTSYEQYF.

This clonotype was observed at least ten times. This chain connects TRBV19 to TRBJ2-7, with TRBD2 matching over 8 bases. The V and J ends lost 4 bases and 1 base, in that order; junction bases with no gene match: 12. The CDR3 contains 17 residues. CDR1 and CDR2 from the germline V gene are LNHDA and SQIVND (reference sequence). The CDR3 DNA is TGTGCCAGTAGTAGGTGGGCGGGAGGAACGACTTCCTACGAGCAGTACTTC. Translated: CASSRWAGGTTSYEQYF.

This clonotype was observed once. The rearrangement uses TRBV20-1 and TRBJ2-7; D is unresolved. This CDR3 region has 15 residues. The germline V gene encodes CDR1 DFQATT and CDR2 SNEGSKA (reference sequence). With 4 bases removed from V and 3 bases from J, the gap between germline ends came to 19 bases. The CDR3 sequence: CSAKGPPGSHYEQYF. In nucleotides, the CDR3 is TGCAGTGCTAAGGGCCCGCCCGGGTCCCACTACGAGCAGTACTTC.

This clonotype was seen repeatedly, ten times or more. The rearrangement links TRBV27 to TRBJ1-5; no clear D. Trimming took 5 bases from V and 6 from J, leaving 14 bases between them. The CDR3 is 14 amino acids. CDR1 and CDR2 from the germline V gene are MNHEY and SMNVEV (reference sequence). The CDR3 DNA follows: TGTGCCAGCAGTCCCGCCGGGAGAGTTCAGCCCCAGCATTTT. Amino acid sequence: CASSPAGRVQPQHF.

This clonotype was picked up many times. V is TRBV19 and J is TRBJ1-1; 8 bases match TRBD1. This CDR3 comprises 15 residues. Germline loops: CDR1 LNHDA, CDR2 SQIVND (reference sequence). V shed 6 bases and J 2 bases; nucleotides not matched to a gene: 8. CDR3 residues: CASRPTGAGNTEAFF. As DNA, the CDR3 is TGTGCCAGTAGGCCGACAGGGGCGGGAAACACTGAAGCTTTCTTT.

As for this clonotype: This is likely a read error, given that the CDR3 carries no conserved phenylalanine or tryptophan at its end. CDR3 in amino acids: CATSKEANQPQHS. Written as DNA, the CDR3 is TGTGCCACCAGCAAAGAAGCCAATCAGCCCCAGCATTCT. V gene TRBV15 combines with J gene TRBJ1-5; D is ambiguous. This CDR3 has 13 amino acids. Trimming stripped 4 bases from V and 3 bases from J, with 7 bases between. Germline CDR1 is LNHNV and CDR2 is YYDKDF (reference sequence).

This clonotype came up many times. This chain connects TRBV7-2 to TRBJ2-1; D unresolved. Trimming left V 2 bases short and J 13 bases short, with 12 bases between. The CDR3 spans 12 residues. Germline V gene data show CDR1 as SGHTA and CDR2 as FQGNSA. CDR3: CASSLSRLEQFF. The CDR3 bases are TGTGCCAGCAGCTTATCGCGTCTAGAACAGTTCTTC.

This sequence joins TRBV10-3 and TRBJ2-5; a possible D gene is TRBD2 (5 bases). CDR3 length: 14 amino acids. V shed 10 bases and J shed 5 bases, with 20 bases lying between them. The germline CDR1 and CDR2 sequences are ENHRY and SYGVKD. The CDR3 here is CATLNPRGKETQYF. Written as DNA, the CDR3 is TGTGCCACCCTGAACCCTAGAGGGAAGGAGACCCAGTACTTC.

The J gene is TRBJ1-2, the V gene TRBV7-2, with unresolved D. Germline CDR1 SGHTA, CDR2 FQGNSA. V lost 5 bases, J lost 0 bases, and 13 bases lay in between. The CDR3 has 15 residues. The CDR3 coding sequence is TGTGCCAGCAGCAAAGCCGGCGGGGCTAACTATGGCTACACCTTC. Its protein product is CASSKAGGANYGYTF.

The V and J genes are TRBV5-1 and TRBJ2-2; 13 bases are a match to TRBD2. The CDR3 has 20 amino acids. Trimming removed 4 bases from V and 0 bases from J; junction bases left unmatched: 12. The germline V gene has CDR1 SGHRS and CDR2 YFSETQ. CDR3 nucleotide sequence: TGCGCCAGCAGCCCGTTGGGGGGGACTAGCGGGATAGCGAACACCGGGGAGCTGTTTTTT. Translating gives CASSPLGGTSGIANTGELFF.